Each of the 15 T cell receptor beta chains below was sequenced from the same sample in a study of T-cell memory formation after mild COVID-19. Via MiXCR, TCRdb re-called the 5' RACE reads, giving one row per CDR3 protein. The sample includes roughly 140,000 distinct CDR3 sequences, roughly 13% seen only once; the top ten take about 29%. The sequencing sample was made of PBMCs or a T cell subset sorted from them (not recorded which). All receptors come from an adult woman who had mild COVID-19 (a few samples of this study predate the infection). Cell type and time point are not known.

This chain links TRBV5-1 with TRBJ2-1; 11 nucleotides match TRBD2. After removal of 4 bases from V and 8 bases from J, the junction contained 8 bases not matched to a gene. The germline CDR1 and CDR2 sequences are SGHRS and YFSETQ. The CDR3 has 15 residues. The CDR3 nucleotides are TGCGCCAGCAGCGGGGGACTAGCGGATCGTGATGAGCAGTTCTTC. Protein sequence: CASSGGLADRDEQFF.

This clonotype has at least ten counts. The V and J genes are TRBV6-5 and TRBJ1-3; D is uncertain. V was pared by 3 bases and J by 2 bases, with 11 bases between. The length of the CDR3 is 15 residues. Germline CDR1 is MNHEY and CDR2 is SVGAGI. CDR3 loop: CASSYSGSTGNTIYF. CDR3 coding DNA: TGTGCCAGCAGTTATTCGGGTTCCACTGGAAACACCATATATTTT.

The rearrangement uses TRBV9 and TRBJ1-1, with D perhaps matching TRBD1 (5 bases). The CDR3 has 17 residues. V lost 0 bases and J lost 0, with 15 bases in between. Germline CDR1 reads SGDLS; CDR2 reads YYNGEE. CDR3 amino acids: CASSVGPRDLMNTEAFF. The CDR3 DNA follows: TGTGCCAGCAGCGTAGGGCCACGGGACCTTATGAACACTGAAGCTTTCTTT.

This clonotype has a handful of counts. This chain uses TRBV10-3 with TRBJ1-2; D remains unclear. The V gene's germline CDR1 is ENHRY and CDR2 SYGVKD. This CDR3 has 15 residues. With 0 bases removed from V and 3 bases from J, the gap between germline ends came to 11 bases. This chain's CDR3 is CAISESPLVDYGYTF. In DNA form, the CDR3 reads TGTGCCATCAGTGAGTCTCCCCTGGTGGACTATGGCTACACCTTC.

This sequence joins TRBV5-1 and TRBJ2-7, with TRBD2 matching over 7 bases. Germline values: CDR1 SGHRS, CDR2 YFSETQ. CDR3 size: 14 residues. Trimming at V came to 1 base and at J to 1 base, leaving 2 bases not matched to a gene. CDR3 in DNA: TGCGCCAGCAGCTTGCCTAGCGGTTCCTACGAGCAGTACTTC. Its protein product is CASSLPSGSYEQYF.

This clonotype turned up a few times. The rearrangement joins TRBV9 to TRBJ2-5, with D maybe TRBD2 (5 bases). The CDR3 is 15 residues long. V lost 0 bases, J lost 2 bases, and 11 bases lay in between. Germline V gives CDR1 SGDLS, CDR2 YYNGEE. The CDR3 loop is CASSVEASGQETQYF. The CDR3, as DNA: TGTGCCAGCAGCGTAGAAGCCAGCGGTCAAGAGACCCAGTACTTC.

This clonotype was detected only a few times. This sequence joins TRBV7-2 and TRBJ2-1; D is uncertain. Per the germline V gene, CDR1 is SGHTA and CDR2 is FQGNSA. Trimming took 7 bases from V and 3 from J, leaving 19 bases between them. The CDR3 contains 16 residues. CDR3: CASIKKGRSHYNEQFF. In DNA form, the CDR3 reads TGTGCCAGCATCAAAAAGGGCAGGTCCCACTACAATGAGCAGTTCTTC.

This clonotype was seen a handful of times. The chain recombines TRBV4-2 with TRBJ2-1; 8 bases are a match to TRBD2. CDR3 length: 16 amino acids. Germline CDR1 is LGHNA and CDR2 is YNFKEQ. The trim removed 0 bases at V and 4 bases at J, leaving 5 bases unmatched. The CDR3 nucleotides read TGTGCCAGCAGCCAAGAGTCCGGGAGGGCTTACAATGAGCAGTTCTTC. This gives the protein CASSQESGRAYNEQFF.

V usage is TRBV24-1 and J usage is TRBJ1-1; weak D call: TRBD1 (5 bases). Germline V gene data show CDR1 as KGHDR and CDR2 as SFDVKD. Trimming cost V 5 bases and J 6 bases, with 12 bases left between them. This CDR3 has 13 residues. The CDR3 coding sequence is TGTGCCACCAGTGGCCAGGGTGGGGCTGAAGCTTTCTTT. Protein sequence: CATSGQGGAEAFF.

This rearrangement joins TRBV4-1 to TRBJ1-3; no clear D gene. Germline V CDR1 and CDR2: MGHRA, YSYEKL. With 0 bases removed from V and 3 bases from J, the gap between germline ends came to 12 bases. The CDR3 runs 16 residues. The CDR3 here is CASSQENSYGGNTIYF. The CDR3 bases are TGCGCCAGCAGCCAAGAAAACTCTTATGGTGGAAACACCATATATTTT.

The V call is TRBV12-3 or TRBV12-4, the J call TRBJ1-3, with D possibly being TRBD1 (6 bases). The CDR3 has 15 amino acids. The V and J ends lost 3 bases and 3 bases respectively, with 12 bases between them. CDR3 DNA sequence: TGTGCCAGCAGTTTTCCAGGGGCCAGTGGAAACACCATATATTTT. Amino acid sequence: CASSFPGASGNTIYF.

The chain links TRBV11-2 to TRBJ1-1; D not resolved. V was cut by 0 bases and J by 4 bases, with 6 bases left in between. Germline V gene data show CDR1 as SGHAT and CDR2 as FQNNGV. The CDR3 consists of 13 residues. For the CDR3, the DNA is TGTGCCAGCAGCTTAGAACAGAGCACTGAAGCTTTCTTT. Translating gives CASSLEQSTEAFF.

This clonotype was picked up many times. The chain carries TRBV7-8 and TRBJ2-5; D gene uncertain. The CDR3 is made up of 15 amino acids. Germline CDR1 reads SGHVS; CDR2 reads FQNEAQ. Deletions cut 4 bases from V and 6 bases from J, with 18 bases between. For the CDR3, the DNA is TGTGCCAGCAGCTCCGTGGTAGGGCTAACGCAGACCCAGTACTTC. Encoded protein: CASSSVVGLTQTQYF.

This clonotype has a handful of counts. The rearrangement links TRBV7-8 to TRBJ2-1; 9 positions agree with TRBD2. Germline assignment: CDR1 SGHVS and CDR2 FQNEAQ. Germline trimming cut 9 bases from V and 4 bases from J; bases unmatched to any gene: 4. The CDR3 extends over 13 amino acids. The CDR3 nucleotides read TGTGCCAGTAAAGCGGGGGGATACAATGAGCAGTTCTTC. It encodes CASKAGGYNEQFF.

The chain combines TRBV27 with TRBJ1-1, with a possible D match to TRBD1 (5 bases). Trimming removed 0 bases at V and 5 bases at J, with 10 bases between. This CDR3 spans 14 amino acids. Germline CDR1 reads MNHEY; CDR2 reads SMNVEV (reference sequence). For the CDR3, the DNA is TGTGCCAGCAGTTTATCCGGGGGAGGAACTGAAGCTTTCTTT. Its translation is CASSLSGGGTEAFF.